The clone carrying this T cell receptor (beta chain) was recorded a few times. The source of the sample is a study of T cells after somatic rescue of genetic block. Data came from immunoSEQ multiplex PCR; TCRdb stores just in-frame clones and leaves some out. Of over 14,000 clones listed, 71% were seen once; the top ten hold around 30%. Germline V gene sequence: CDR1 LNHNV, CDR2 YYDKDF (reference sequence). This CDR3 contains 13 residues. Deletions cut 0 bases from V and 2 bases from J, with 4 bases between. The chain joins TRBV15 to TRBJ1-1; no clear D gene. The sequenced sample was peripheral blood mononuclear cells (PBMCs). The source of this sequence is a man between 18 and 35 years old. The CDR3 DNA is TGTGCCACCAGCAGAGATCGCAACACTGAAGCTTTCTTT. Its translation: CATSRDRNTEAFF.